This T cell receptor (beta chain) was identified during a study of blood T cell repertoires in COVID-19. Across the study: Samples taken during acute and convalescent COVID-19 were collected in the United States, Italy and Spain.

The ends were cut back, 4 bases at V and 0 bases at J, with 7 bases in the middle. The CDR3 length is 14 residues. From germline, CDR1 is SGHVS and CDR2 FQNEAQ. The data were produced by immunoSEQ multiplex PCR, yet TCRdb's version contains in-frame clones alone and is incomplete. The data contain roughly 360,000 clones, roughly 88% of them singletons. Material: PBMCs or T cells enriched from blood (not recorded which). The origin of this receptor is a woman aged 25 to 39 with acute COVID-19. The chain links TRBV7-8 to TRBJ1-3; no reliable D call. The CDR3 DNA follows: TGTGCCAGCAGCTCCCGGGGCTCTGGAAACACCATATATTTT. Encoded protein: CASSSRGSGNTIYF. The full variable domain, its missing parts supplied by reference TRBV7-8 and TRBJ1-3, is GAGVSQSPRYKVAKRGQDVALRCDPISGHVSLFWYQQALGQGPEFLTYFQNEAQLDKSGLPSDRFFAERPEGSVSTLKIQRTQQEDSAVYLCASSSRGSGNTIYFGEGSWLTVV.